The T cell receptor (beta chain) under discussion was sequenced for a study of blood T cell repertoires in COVID-19. Germline values: CDR1 KGHSH, CDR2 LQKENI. The CDR3 runs 18 residues. Trimming at V came to 3 bases and at J to 6 bases, leaving 16 bases not matched to a gene. Repertoires were generated with immunoSEQ multiplex PCR, while TCRdb's copy carries only in-frame clones and drops some. The sample has a few hundred thousand clones, approximately 86% seen once. The TCR originated in a human donor with COVID-19, enrolled during active disease. The donor label of this sample is uncertain. Sequences were obtained from peripheral blood. This sequence joins TRBV18 and TRBJ2-1, with 8 bases that match TRBD2. The CDR3 reads CASSPIRSSGMGANEQFF. The CDR3 nucleotides read TGTGCCAGCTCACCTATACGTAGTAGCGGGATGGGGGCCAATGAGCAGTTCTTC.